This TCR beta chain comes out of a study of blood T cell repertoires in COVID-19. Across the whole study: Some COVID-19 samples were acute and others convalescent; all came from the United States, Italy and Spain. PBMCs, B-cell-depleted T cells, or T cells were the source of the cDNA or gDNA that made up the material.

This clone was seen a few times. Study processing details: Cell counts per sample came from amplifying reference gene primers. The method was immunoSEQ multiplex PCR; TCRdb's version includes in-frame clones alone and lacks a portion of them. V and J calls and clone size are given by that table; D and trimming were obtained from the DNA. This sample has 70,000 or so clones, with 70% to 85% found just once. The germline CDR1 and CDR2 sequences are MNHEY and SMNVEV (reference sequence). The CDR3 has 14 residues. The ends lost 3 bases at V and 1 base at J; junction bases unmatched: 2. The sequence was collected from a woman in her sixties or seventies with acute or convalescent COVID-19. Material: peripheral blood. V is TRBV27 and J is TRBJ2-5, with 7 positions matching TRBD1. The CDR3 is CASSLRGRQETQYF. Written as DNA, the CDR3 is TGTGCCAGCAGTTTGAGGGGGCGCCAAGAGACCCAGTACTTC.